The clone carrying this T cell receptor (beta chain) was counted ten times or more. This entry is derived from a study of Graves' ophthalmopathy and Graves' hyperthyroidism. CDR3 regions of TCR beta were amplified from RNA transcripts. Second-round multiplex PCR came after a first-round RT-PCR that employed HTBI primers. TCRdb reanalysed the multiplex PCR reads using MiXCR and keeps one entry per CDR3 protein. Here the sample spans 350,000 to 400,000 distinct CDR3 sequences, roughly 18% being singletons. Every ophthalmopathy donor presented moderate-to-severe activity, CAS ≥3, NOSPECS ≥4 and duration under 3 months. Germline CDR1 MDHEN, CDR2 SYDVKM. V lost 2 bases and J lost 10, with 11 bases in between. This CDR3 comprises 12 residues.

The receptor was derived from a woman under 30 with Graves' ophthalmopathy. The sample comprised peripheral blood. The rearrangement uses TRBV28 and TRBJ1-1; D unclear. CDR3 nucleotides: TGTGCCAGCAGTTTAAATACTTTGGTAGCTTTCTTT. It translates to CASSLNTLVAFF.